This entry lists 25 T cell receptor beta chains sequenced from one sample in a study of circulating CD8 cells and anti-PD-1 response in melanoma. TCR libraries were prepared from roughly 14 ng of total RNA with the QIAseq Immune Repertoire TCR panel. Via MiXCR, TCRdb re-called the reads, giving one row per CDR3 protein. The profile shows some 500 distinct CDR3 sequences, 7.5% of them singletons. Sorting of live CD3+CD8+TCRalphabeta+ cells by PD-1 and/or TIGIT gave four subsets. Specimen: CD8+ T cells from PBMCs, collected at baseline or after one month of anti-PD-1 therapy (not recorded which). These receptors originate from a human donor with melanoma.

This clonotype has a handful of counts. A much larger clone lies a single base off, so this may be a read error. The rearrangement links TRBV5-4 to TRBJ2-3; D is unclear. The CDR3 totals 15 residues. Trimming took 5 bases from V and 5 from J, leaving 18 bases between them. In germline, CDR1 is SGHNT, CDR2 YYREEE (reference sequence). The CDR3 DNA sequence: TGTGCCAGCAGAGTGGGTTCAGGCCCCGTAGATACGCAGTATTTT. Translated: CASRVGSGPVDTQYF.

This clonotype is medium-sized. The chain couples TRBV13 to TRBJ2-7; D is unclear. Per germline, CDR1 PRHDT and CDR2 FYEKMQ (reference sequence). There are 14 residues in the CDR3. The V end was cut by 3 bases, the J end by 6 bases, with 15 bases between. The CDR3 nucleotides are TGTGCCAGCAGCTTCGGGTTATGGGCCTCCGAGCAGTACTTC. As protein: CASSFGLWASEQYF.

By share, this clonotype ranks as hyperexpanded. The CDR3 DNA sequence: TGTGGGTCTCGGTCCCCTCTCTACAATGAGCAGTTCTTC. Protein sequence: CGSRSPLYNEQFF. The chain links TRBV19 to TRBJ2-1; D uncertain. CDR1 and CDR2 (germline): LNHDA, SQIVND (reference sequence). The CDR3 consists of 13 residues.

Sample share makes this clonotype medium-sized (0.01 to 0.1%). The V and J genes are TRBV2 and TRBJ1-2; D is undetermined. Trimming left V 11 bases short and J 7 bases short, with 20 bases between. The CDR3 is made up of 13 amino acids. Per germline, CDR1 SNHLY and CDR2 FYNNEI. CDR3 DNA sequence: TGTGCCGCAGCGTATGGCCCCGAGGGTGGCTACACCTTC. It is translated as CAAAYGPEGGYTF.

By sample fraction, this clonotype is large. The V and J genes are TRBV2 and TRBJ2-7; D is possibly TRBD2 (6 bases). Trimming took 5 bases from V and 7 from J, leaving 9 bases between them. In germline, CDR1 is SNHLY, CDR2 FYNNEI. The length of the CDR3 is 11 residues. This chain's CDR3 is CASSPAGEQYF. The CDR3 bases are TGTGCCAGCAGTCCTGCGGGGGAGCAGTACTTC.

The V call is TRBV24-1, the J call TRBJ2-3; D possibly matches TRBD1 or TRBD2 (5 bases each). This CDR3 comprises 13 residues. The germline V gene encodes CDR1 KGHDR and CDR2 SFDVKD. V was trimmed by 9 bases and J by 7 bases, leaving 16 bases between them. The CDR3 here is CATSGAPTYTQYF. The CDR3 DNA sequence: TGTGCCACCTCCGGGGCCCCCACGTATACGCAGTATTTT.

This clonotype turned up a few times. V is TRBV6-5 and J is TRBJ1-5; a possible D gene is TRBD1 (6 bases). V shed 4 bases and J shed 6 bases, with 10 bases lying between them. Germline CDR1 reads MNHEY; CDR2 reads SVGAGI. CDR3 length equals 13 residues. The CDR3 region is CASSSTGLQPQHF. The CDR3 DNA reads as TGTGCCAGCAGTTCTACAGGGCTTCAGCCCCAGCATTTT.

This clonotype is large by share. The chain links TRBV27 to TRBJ1-2, with TRBD1 identical over 7 bases. V dropped 6 bases and J dropped 0; count of bases not matched to a gene: 7. CDR1 is MNHEY and CDR2 is SMNVEV in the germline V gene (reference sequence). The CDR3 consists of 15 residues. CDR3 amino acids: CASSHRDSTNYGYTF. The CDR3, as DNA: TGTGCCAGCAGCCACCGGGACAGCACTAACTATGGCTACACCTTC.

This clonotype counts as medium-sized (0.01 to 0.1%). The chain has TRBV27 and TRBJ2-7; 8 bases line up with TRBD2. There are 14 residues in the CDR3. The germline V gene encodes CDR1 MNHEY and CDR2 SMNVEV (reference sequence). After removal of 3 bases from V and 2 bases from J, the junction contained 3 bases not matched to a gene. CDR3 nucleotide sequence: TGTGCCAGCAGTTTTTCCGGGGGGGCCTACGAGCAGTACTTC. Its translation: CASSFSGGAYEQYF.

The chain joins TRBV19 to TRBJ2-3; D unresolved. The CDR3 length is 14 residues. V was cut by 4 bases and J by 0 bases, with 8 bases left in between. Germline values: CDR1 LNHDA, CDR2 SQIVND (reference sequence). CDR3 region: CASSTIQSTDTQYF. The CDR3 DNA follows: TGTGCCAGTAGTACGATACAGAGCACAGATACGCAGTATTTT.

This clonotype is termed large. The chain recombines TRBV20-1 with TRBJ1-4; no reliable D call. There are 11 residues in the CDR3. Germline V gene lookup returns CDR1 DFQATT and CDR2 SNEGSKA (reference sequence). V was cut by 0 bases and J by 10 bases, with 6 bases left in between. In DNA form, the CDR3 reads TGCAGTGCTAGAGATCTACGAAAACTGTTTTTT. Translation gives CSARDLRKLFF.

In this sample, this clonotype is hyperexpanded. J is TRBJ2-1 and V is TRBV19, with D uncertain. Trimming stripped 1 base from V and 5 bases from J, with 6 bases between. Germline V lookup: CDR1 LNHDA, CDR2 SQIVND (reference sequence). The CDR3 has 13 residues. The CDR3 DNA reads TGTGCCAGTAGTATAGTGCAGAACAATGAGCAGTTCTTC. Translated, it gives CASSIVQNNEQFF.

This clonotype is labeled medium-sized. V and J are TRBV12-3 or TRBV12-4 and TRBJ1-1; 8 nucleotides line up with TRBD1. CDR3 length: 14 amino acids. V dropped 6 bases and J dropped 3; count of bases not matched to a gene: 6. The CDR3 nucleotides read TGTGCCAGCAGCCAGACAGGGGAGGACACTGAAGCTTTCTTT. It specifies CASSQTGEDTEAFF.

This clonotype counts as medium-sized. The V and J genes are TRBV30 and TRBJ2-2; either TRBD1 or TRBD2 may fit D (5 bases each). This CDR3 region has 17 residues. CDR1 is GTSNPN, CDR2 SVGIG, per germline (reference sequence). The V and J ends lost 2 bases and 6 bases respectively, with 22 bases between them. CDR3 protein: CAWSSLPGSEGSGELFF. In DNA form, the CDR3 reads TGTGCCTGGAGTTCACTACCAGGCTCCGAGGGGTCCGGGGAGCTGTTTTTT.

This clonotype is deemed large. The chain combines TRBV27 with TRBJ1-5; D unclear. The CDR3 length is 13 residues. The germline gives CDR1 MNHEY, CDR2 SMNVEV (reference sequence). The V end lost 5 bases, the J end lost 5 bases, and 10 bases lay between the germline ends. CDR3 in amino acids: CASSPRGDQPQHF. For the CDR3, the DNA is TGTGCCAGCAGTCCCCGTGGGGATCAGCCCCAGCATTTT.

This clonotype is large within its sample. The chain is built from TRBV5-8 and TRBJ2-3; D is unclear. Germline V CDR1 and CDR2: SGHTS, YDEGEE. The CDR3 covers 14 residues. V was trimmed by 0 bases and J by 3 bases, leaving 8 bases between them. In nucleotides, the CDR3 is TGTGCCAGCAGCTTGGAGGGTGGGACAGATACGCAGTATTTT. Amino acid sequence: CASSLEGGTDTQYF. Using reference TRBV5-8 and TRBJ2-3 for the parts outside the CDR3, the full variable domain is EAGVTQSPTHLIKTRGQQATLRCSPISGHTSVYWYQQALGLGLQFLLWYDEGEERNRGNFPPRFSGRQFPNYSSELNVNALELEDSALYLCASSLEGGTDTQYFGPGTRLTVL.

This clonotype rates as medium-sized. The chain combines TRBV11-2 with TRBJ2-3; the match to TRBD2 covers 8 bases. There are 18 residues in the CDR3. J lost 6 bases, V lost 0 bases, and 14 bases had no gene match. CDR1 and CDR2 from the germline V gene are SGHAT and FQNNGV. CDR3 nucleotides: TGTGCCAGCAGCTTAGATCAAGCGGGGGCCCTCCTTGGGGATACGCAGTATTTT. Its protein is CASSLDQAGALLGDTQYF.

This clonotype is labeled as medium-sized. V gene TRBV9 combines with J gene TRBJ2-1; no definite D call. Per germline, CDR1 SGDLS and CDR2 YYNGEE. The V end lost 6 bases, the J end lost 5 bases, and 18 bases lay between the germline ends. The CDR3 is 15 amino acids. This CDR3 is CASTPGPSLHNEQFF. As DNA, the CDR3 is TGTGCCAGCACCCCCGGACCCTCGTTACACAATGAGCAGTTCTTC.

In its sample, this clonotype is large. This rearrangement joins TRBV2 to TRBJ1-3, with TRBD1 as a possible D gene (5 bases). Germline V gene sequence: CDR1 SNHLY, CDR2 FYNNEI. The V end was cut by 4 bases, the J end by 0 bases, with 7 bases between. The CDR3 runs 14 residues. CDR3 sequence: CASSAGGSGNTIYF. The CDR3 region has the DNA TGTGCCAGCAGTGCGGGGGGCTCTGGAAACACCATATATTTT.

In its sample, this clonotype ranks as large. The CDR3 here is CASSQPPQGFGTDTQYF. The DNA for the CDR3 is TGTGCCAGCAGCCAACCCCCTCAGGGTTTCGGCACAGATACGCAGTATTTT. This chain links TRBV27 with TRBJ2-3, with D perhaps TRBD1 (5 bases). The CDR3 loop spans 17 amino acids. CDR1 is MNHEY and CDR2 is SMNVEV in the germline V gene (reference sequence). V lost 6 bases, J lost 1 base, and 20 bases lay in between.

Within the sample, this clonotype is large (0.1 to 1%). The J gene is TRBJ2-3, the V gene TRBV19; 7 bases fit TRBD2. J lost 0 bases, V lost 1 base, and 7 bases had no gene match. This CDR3 has 17 amino acids. Germline V gene sequence: CDR1 LNHDA, CDR2 SQIVND (reference sequence). CDR3 in DNA: TGTGCCAGTAGTATAGTCCTCAGCGGGGTTAGCACAGATACGCAGTATTTT. As protein: CASSIVLSGVSTDTQYF.

Notes on this clonotype: This may arise from a read error, as a much more abundant clone is one base away. The V and J genes are TRBV5-5 and TRBJ2-1; D is ambiguous. Germline V gives CDR1 SGHKS, CDR2 YYEKEE (reference sequence). CDR3 length equals 14 residues. V gave up 0 bases and J gave up 5 bases, with 9 bases separating them. CDR3 DNA sequence: TGTGCCAGCAGCTTGGGGTATTCCCACAATGAGCAGTTCTTC. Translated: CASSLGYSHNEQFF.

Judged by abundance, this clonotype is large (0.1 to 1%). V and J are TRBV19 and TRBJ1-1; no firm D call. The CDR3 is made up of 14 amino acids. Trimming took off 2 bases at V and 2 bases at J, with 9 bases between the two ends. In germline, CDR1 is LNHDA, CDR2 SQIVND (reference sequence). CDR3 in DNA: TGTGCCAGTAGTATAAAGGCAGGTAACACTGAAGCTTTCTTT. The encoded protein is CASSIKAGNTEAFF.

By share, this clonotype counts as medium-sized (0.01 to 0.1%). The V and J genes are TRBV12-3 or TRBV12-4 and TRBJ2-2; 8 bases line up with TRBD2. The CDR3 contains 14 residues. Losses at the gene ends were 6 bases for V and 5 bases for J; bases not matched to a gene: 5. The CDR3 region has the DNA TGTGCCAGCAGATCCGGGACTAGAACCGGGGAGCTGTTTTTT. Translation: CASRSGTRTGELFF.

By frequency in the sample, this clonotype is large. The chain recombines TRBV19 with TRBJ2-7, with D perhaps assigned TRBD1 or TRBD2 (6 bases each). Trimming cost V 8 bases and J 3 bases, with 14 bases left between them. Germline CDR1 is LNHDA and CDR2 is SQIVND (reference sequence). The CDR3 extends over 13 amino acids. In DNA, the CDR3 is TGTGCCAGTGGGGACCGGGGGCGCTACGAGCAGTACTTC. It codes for CASGDRGRYEQYF.